A single sample gave rise to the 23 T cell receptor beta chains below, sequenced in a study of blood T cell repertoires in COVID-19. Assay used: immunoSEQ multiplex PCR; TCRdb lists only in-frame clones, some missing. The table shows 150,000 to 250,000 clones, with approximately 84% occurring only once. Material for sequencing was peripheral blood. These receptors were collected from a human donor with acute or convalescent COVID-19. The donor label of this sample is uncertain.

The chain couples TRBV3-1 (or the pseudogene TRBV3-2) to TRBJ2-7; D is uncertain. V dropped 0 bases and J dropped 5 bases, with 8 bases sitting between them. From germline, CDR1 is LGHDT and CDR2 YNNKEL (reference sequence). This CDR3 has 13 amino acids. The chain's CDR3 is CASSQDGRNEQYF. The CDR3, as DNA: TGTGCCAGCAGCCAAGATGGCAGGAACGAGCAGTACTTC.

V and J are TRBV24-1 and TRBJ2-2; no definite D call. Germline V gives CDR1 KGHDR, CDR2 SFDVKD. Trimming shortened V by 2 bases and J by 4 bases, and 4 bases separated the two germline ends. The CDR3 is 13 amino acids. The CDR3 DNA is TGTGCCACCAGTGATTACACCACCGGGGAGCTGTTTTTT. Translation: CATSDYTTGELFF.

This sequence joins TRBV11-2 and TRBJ2-5; 12 bases are shared with TRBD1. The length of the CDR3 is 15 residues. V lost 5 bases to trimming and J lost 5 bases; unmatched junction nucleotides: 6. Germline V gives CDR1 SGHAT, CDR2 FQNNGV. CDR3 bases: TGTGCCAGCAGCAAGGGACAGGGGGCATCGGAGACCCAGTACTTC. Amino acids: CASSKGQGASETQYF.

This chain connects TRBV25-1 to TRBJ1-6; D unresolved. Germline V gene data show CDR1 as MGHDK and CDR2 as SYGVNS. V lost 0 bases to trimming and J lost 10 bases, with 10 bases between them. The CDR3 totals 14 residues. The CDR3 protein is CASSEYPQASPLHF. CDR3 nucleotide sequence: TGTGCCAGCAGTGAATATCCGCAGGCCTCACCCCTCCACTTT.

Turning to this clone: The sample carries other DNA sequences with the same CDR3. The chain uses TRBV5-1 and TRBJ2-3, with 7 nucleotides matching TRBD1. Per the germline V gene, CDR1 is SGHRS and CDR2 is YFSETQ. V was clipped by 0 bases and J by 3 bases; unmatched bases: 4. This CDR3 is 15 amino acids long. CDR3 in amino acids: CASSLVGQETDTQYF. CDR3 coding DNA: TGCGCCAGCAGCTTGGTAGGACAGGAGACAGATACGCAGTATTTT. The whole variable domain, filled in from reference TRBV5-1 and TRBJ2-3, reads KAGVTQTPRYLIKTRGQQVTLSCSPISGHRSVSWYQQTPGQGLQFLFEYFSETQRNKGNFPGRFSGRQFSNSRSEMNVSTLELGDSALYLCASSLVGQETDTQYFGPGTRLTVL.

This clone is a singleton in its sample. The rearrangement links TRBV11-2 to TRBJ1-1; TRBD1 agrees at 12 bases. Per germline, CDR1 SGHAT and CDR2 FQNNGV. The CDR3 is made up of 15 amino acids. The V segment lost 4 bases and the J segment 7 bases; nucleotides outside the gene matches: 7. This CDR3 is CASSSPGQGAIEAFF. CDR3 DNA sequence: TGTGCCAGCAGCTCACCGGGACAGGGGGCCATTGAAGCTTTCTTT.

The chain couples TRBV11-2 to TRBJ2-7, with D possibly matching TRBD1 (5 bases). The CDR3 is 13 residues long. With 3 bases removed from V and 3 bases from J, the gap between germline ends came to 9 bases. Germline CDR1 reads SGHAT; CDR2 reads FQNNGV. CDR3 bases: TGTGCCAGCAGCTTGGGGCATCTCTACGAGCAGTACTTC. As protein: CASSLGHLYEQYF. The whole variable domain, filled in from reference TRBV11-2 and TRBJ2-7, reads EAGVAQSPRYKIIEKRQSVAFWCNPISGHATLYWYQQILGQGPKLLIQFQNNGVVDDSQLPKDRFSAERLKGVDSTLKIQPAKLEDSAVYLCASSLGHLYEQYFGPGTRLTVT.

The chain carries TRBV28 and TRBJ1-3, with TRBD1 as a possible D gene (6 bases). The CDR3 has 16 residues. With 6 bases removed from V and 4 bases from J, the gap between germline ends came to 19 bases. Looked up from germline, CDR1 is MDHEN and CDR2 is SYDVKM. CDR3: CASSSYDRRPGNTIYF. The CDR3 bases are TGTGCCAGCAGCAGCTACGACAGGCGGCCGGGAAACACCATATATTTT.

The chain links TRBV11-3 to TRBJ2-3, with 7 bases fitting TRBD1. Looked up from germline, CDR1 is SGHNT and CDR2 is YENEEA. The junction had 7 bases not matched to a gene; V was cut back by 1 base and J by 9 bases. This CDR3 comprises 14 residues. CDR3: CASSLGQGGRTQYF. The CDR3 DNA follows: TGTGCCAGCAGCTTAGGACAGGGTGGAAGGACGCAGTATTTT.

The gene calls are TRBV7-6 and TRBJ2-5; 10 nucleotides agree with TRBD2. Germline values: CDR1 SGHVS, CDR2 FNYEAQ. CDR3 length equals 17 residues. V dropped 1 base and J dropped 4; count of bases not matched to a gene: 9. DNA for the CDR3: TGTGCCAGCAGCTTAGGTCGTTCTAGCGGGAGTAGAGAGACCCAGTACTTC. Translated, it gives CASSLGRSSGSRETQYF. Full variable domain (outside the CDR3, taken from reference TRBV7-6 and TRBJ2-5): GAGVSQSPRYKVTKRGQDVALRCDPISGHVSLYWYRQALGQGPEFLTYFNYEAQQDKSGLPNDRFSAERPEGSISTLTIQRTEQRDSAMYRCASSLGRSSGSRETQYFGPGTRLLVL.

The V call is TRBV10-3, the J call TRBJ1-5; unclear D gene. V lost 0 bases to trimming and J lost 1 base, with 4 bases between them. The CDR3 runs 14 residues. Germline assignment: CDR1 ENHRY and CDR2 SYGVKD. This CDR3 reads CAISESQSNQPQHF. The CDR3 region has the DNA TGTGCCATCAGTGAGTCACAGAGCAATCAGCCCCAGCATTTT.

The chain couples TRBV5-4 to TRBJ2-5; D gene ambiguous. The CDR3 runs 14 residues. Germline V gene data show CDR1 as SGHNT and CDR2 as YYREEE (reference sequence). V lost 2 bases and J 0 bases, leaving 8 bases between the germline ends. The DNA of the CDR3 is TGTGCCAGCAGCTTTTCAGGAAACCAAGAGACCCAGTACTTC. The encoded protein is CASSFSGNQETQYF. Full variable domain (outside the CDR3, taken from reference TRBV5-4 and TRBJ2-5): ETGVTQSPTHLIKTRGQQVTLRCSSQSGHNTVSWYQQALGQGPQFIFQYYREEENGRGNFPPRFSGLQFPNYSSELNVNALELDDSALYLCASSFSGNQETQYFGPGTRLLVL.

The J gene is TRBJ2-3, the V gene TRBV7-3; 9 bases agree with TRBD1. The V gene's germline CDR1 is SGHTA and CDR2 FQGTGA. Trimming cost V 5 bases and J 0 bases; bases outside gene matches: 3. This CDR3 region has 15 residues. The CDR3 DNA follows: TGTGCCAGCAGCCGGGACAGGGCTAGCACAGATACGCAGTATTTT. Its translation: CASSRDRASTDTQYF. The full variable domain, completed using reference TRBV7-3 and TRBJ2-3, is GAGVSQTPSNKVTEKGKYVELRCDPISGHTALYWYRQSLGQGPEFLIYFQGTGAADDSGLPNDRFFAVRPEGSVSTLKIQRTERGDSAVYLCASSRDRASTDTQYFGPGTRLTVL.

This clone came up a few times. This chain uses TRBV15 with TRBJ2-7, with D possibly being TRBD2 (7 bases). The CDR3 is 15 residues long. V lost 1 base and J lost 2, with 12 bases in between. From germline, CDR1 is LNHNV and CDR2 YYDKDF (reference sequence). CDR3 amino acids: CATSRGGGATYEQYF. The CDR3 DNA sequence: TGTGCCACCAGCAGAGGAGGGGGGGCTACCTACGAGCAGTACTTC.

The gene calls are TRBV7-8 and TRBJ1-1; D unresolved. V lost 1 base to trimming and J lost 0 bases, with 12 bases between them. CDR1 is SGHVS, CDR2 FQNEAQ, per germline. The CDR3 extends over 16 amino acids. DNA of the CDR3: TGTGCCAGCAGCTTAGGGATCAGGAGGATGAACACTGAAGCTTTCTTT. As protein: CASSLGIRRMNTEAFF.

This CDR3 is CASGSFMNTEAFF. The CDR3, as DNA: TGTGCTAGTGGGAGTTTCATGAACACTGAAGCTTTCTTT. The chain joins TRBV12-5 to TRBJ1-1; D is ambiguous. This CDR3 spans 13 amino acids. The germline V gene has CDR1 LGHNT and CDR2 FRNRAP. With 6 bases removed from V and 0 bases from J, the gap between germline ends came to 8 bases.

This rearrangement joins TRBV7-2 to TRBJ1-1; D call uncertain. The ends were cut back, 4 bases at V and 10 bases at J, with 16 bases in the middle. Germline V gene data show CDR1 as SGHTA and CDR2 as FQGNSA. The CDR3 is made up of 13 amino acids. The CDR3 region has the DNA TGTGCCAGCAGCTCACCGCCGGGGAAGGGAGCTTTCTTT. It encodes CASSSPPGKGAFF.

V and J are TRBV7-2 and TRBJ2-1; 9 bases are a match to TRBD2. The trim removed 4 bases at V and 0 bases at J, leaving 4 bases unmatched. The CDR3 has 16 amino acids. Germline CDR1 reads SGHTA; CDR2 reads FQGNSA. CDR3 sequence reads: CASSSVSGSSYNEQFF. The CDR3 DNA sequence: TGTGCCAGCAGCTCGGTTAGCGGGAGCTCCTACAATGAGCAGTTCTTC.

The chain couples TRBV10-3 to TRBJ2-7, with D tentatively TRBD1 (6 bases). Trimming took off 9 bases at V and 2 bases at J, with 14 bases between the two ends. This CDR3 contains 13 residues. Germline lookup yields CDR1 ENHRY and CDR2 SYGVKD. This chain's CDR3 is CAISMGHTYEQYF. The CDR3 bases are TGTGCCATTTCCATGGGACATACCTACGAGCAGTACTTC.

The chain has TRBV19 and TRBJ2-6, with D maybe TRBD2 (5 bases). The CDR3 extends over 15 amino acids. The V gene's germline CDR1 is LNHDA and CDR2 SQIVND (reference sequence). The V end was cut by 3 bases, the J end by 4 bases, with 10 bases between. CDR3 amino acids: CASSIGVSGANVLTF. The CDR3 DNA reads as TGTGCCAGTAGTATCGGGGTATCCGGGGCCAACGTCCTGACTTTC.

The chain recombines TRBV5-4 with TRBJ1-1, with TRBD1 matching 7 bases. Trimming took 4 bases from V and 0 from J; bases not matched to a gene: 3. The germline V gene has CDR1 SGHNT and CDR2 YYREEE (reference sequence). The CDR3 has 14 residues. CDR3 loop: CASSLTGLNTEAFF. CDR3 nucleotide sequence: TGTGCCAGCAGCCTGACAGGGTTGAACACTGAAGCTTTCTTT.

The chain combines TRBV11-3 with TRBJ2-1; 7 nucleotides agree with TRBD1. The V and J ends lost 5 bases and 2 bases, in that order; junction bases with no gene match: 6. The V gene's germline CDR1 is SGHNT and CDR2 YENEEA. The CDR3 loop spans 15 amino acids. CDR3 coding DNA: TGTGCCAGCAGCCCCAGACAGGGTGCCTACAATGAGCAGTTCTTC. This encodes CASSPRQGAYNEQFF.

This clone was seen just once. The chain uses TRBV6-5 and TRBJ1-3, with a weak D call TRBD1 (5 bases). Germline CDR1 reads MNHEY; CDR2 reads SVGAGI. This CDR3 is 15 amino acids long. V lost 9 bases to trimming and J lost 0 bases, with 15 bases between them. CDR3 protein: CASTGGTTSGNTIYF. The CDR3 coding sequence is TGTGCCAGTACGGGGGGGACCACCTCTGGAAACACCATATATTTT.